Shown below are 28 T cell receptor beta chains from a single sample sequenced in a study of blood T cell repertoires in COVID-19. Assay: immunoSEQ multiplex PCR; the TCRdb copy retains only in-frame clones and omits some. Of roughly 260,000 clones listed, about nine tenths are singletons. The specimen sequenced was PBMCs or T cells enriched from blood (not recorded which). All receptors come from a woman aged 30 to 39 with acute COVID-19.

V usage is TRBV7-3 and J usage is TRBJ2-1; 12 bases are shared with TRBD2. Trimming cost V 4 bases and J 8 bases; bases outside gene matches: 9. CDR3 size: 16 residues. Germline V gene data show CDR1 as SGHTA and CDR2 as FQGTGA. CDR3 DNA sequence: TGTGCCAGCAGCTCCAACCGACTAGCGGGAGAACATGAGCAGTTCTTC. It specifies CASSSNRLAGEHEQFF. Combining the CDR3 with reference TRBV7-3 and TRBJ2-1 gives the whole variable domain GAGVSQTPSNKVTEKGKYVELRCDPISGHTALYWYRQSLGQGPEFLIYFQGTGAADDSGLPNDRFFAVRPEGSVSTLKIQRTERGDSAVYLCASSSNRLAGEHEQFFGPGTRLTVL.

This clone occurred a few times. The rearrangement links TRBV6-2 or TRBV6-3 to TRBJ1-5; D gene ambiguous. The CDR3 contains 14 residues. Trimming removed 2 bases at V and 4 bases at J, with 9 bases between. Germline V gene sequence: CDR1 MNHEY, CDR2 SVGEGT. The CDR3 sequence is CASSYASGNQPQHF. CDR3 sequence (DNA): TGTGCCAGCAGTTACGCGTCCGGGAATCAGCCCCAGCATTTT.

J is TRBJ2-6 and V is TRBV14; D is possibly TRBD2 (6 bases). This CDR3 has 16 residues. Between the trimmed V and J ends, which lost 4 bases and 0 bases, there was a span of 10 bases. Per the germline V gene, CDR1 is SGHDN and CDR2 is FVKESK. Here the CDR3 DNA reads TGTGCCAGCAGCCTGACCGGGGGCTCTGGGGCCAACGTCCTGACTTTC. Its translation is CASSLTGGSGANVLTF.

The chain carries TRBV28 and TRBJ2-3; the match to TRBD2 covers 9 bases. Germline trimming cut 10 bases from V and 2 bases from J; bases unmatched to any gene: 10. This CDR3 is built from 15 residues. Germline lookup yields CDR1 MDHEN and CDR2 SYDVKM. The CDR3 DNA reads as TGTGCCACAGAGACCCTAGCGGGGTACACAGATACGCAGTATTTT. As protein: CATETLAGYTDTQYF. The variable domain in full, with the rest retrieved from reference TRBV28 and TRBJ2-3, is DVKVTQSSRYLVKRTGEKVFLECVQDMDHENMFWYRQDPGLGLRLIYFSYDVKMKEKGDIPEGYSVSREKKERFSLILESASTNQTSMYLCATETLAGYTDTQYFGPGTRLTVL.

This chain connects TRBV6-5 to TRBJ1-1, with D possibly matching TRBD1 (6 bases). The germline V and J ends were trimmed by 4 bases and 4 bases, with 16 bases remaining between them. CDR3 length: 15 residues. Germline V lookup: CDR1 MNHEY, CDR2 SVGAGI. For the CDR3, the DNA is TGTGCCAGCAGTTCCCCTATCACAGGGAGCACTGAAGCTTTCTTT. Encoded protein: CASSSPITGSTEAFF.

V is TRBV5-6 and J is TRBJ2-7; 7 bases are shared with TRBD2. CDR3 length equals 14 residues. Per germline, CDR1 SGHDT and CDR2 YYEEEE. V lost 5 bases, J lost 2 bases, and 7 bases stayed unmatched. Here the CDR3 reads CASRREGGAYEQYF. CDR3 nucleotide sequence: TGTGCCAGCAGAAGGGAGGGAGGGGCCTACGAGCAGTACTTC.

The chain joins TRBV12-3 or TRBV12-4 to TRBJ2-7, with 7 positions matching TRBD1. This CDR3 region has 13 residues. Unmatched junction bases numbered 6, after V lost 7 bases and J lost 3 bases. This chain's CDR3 is CASTYRDSYEQYF. The CDR3 nucleotides read TGTGCCAGCACTTACCGGGACAGCTACGAGCAGTACTTC.

The V gene is TRBV10-2, the J gene TRBJ1-2; 9 bases are a match to TRBD1. Germline CDR1 is WSHSY and CDR2 is SAAADI. The CDR3 contains 14 residues. Losses at the gene ends were 3 bases for V and 3 bases for J; bases not matched to a gene: 2. This CDR3 reads CASSDTGGHYGYTF. Written as DNA, the CDR3 is TGCGCCAGCAGTGATACAGGGGGCCACTATGGCTACACCTTC.

This chain uses TRBV2 with TRBJ2-1, with D possibly being TRBD1 (6 bases). The germline CDR1 and CDR2 sequences are SNHLY and FYNNEI. The CDR3 covers 13 residues. V dropped 8 bases and J dropped 3 bases, with 11 bases sitting between them. CDR3 loop: CASRAGVYNEQFF. The CDR3 DNA reads TGTGCCAGCCGGGCAGGGGTCTACAATGAGCAGTTCTTC.

This clone was observed a few times. The chain uses TRBV19 and TRBJ1-2; maybe TRBD1 (6 bases). Per the germline V gene, CDR1 is LNHDA and CDR2 is SQIVND (reference sequence). The CDR3 sequence is 13 residues long. With 9 bases removed from V and 4 bases from J, the gap between germline ends came to 15 bases. Written as DNA, the CDR3 is TGTGCCAGCGCCCAGCAGGGGACCTATGGCTACACCTTC. Translated: CASAQQGTYGYTF.

V is TRBV7-9 and J is TRBJ2-7, with 7 nucleotides matching TRBD1. This CDR3 comprises 15 residues. Germline V gene sequence: CDR1 SEHNR, CDR2 FQNEAQ (reference sequence). After removal of 1 base from V and 0 bases from J, the junction contained 3 bases not matched to a gene. The CDR3 DNA follows: TGTGCCAGCAGCTTAGACAGGGGAAACTCCTACGAGCAGTACTTC. Its translation: CASSLDRGNSYEQYF. Based on the CDR3 plus reference TRBV7-9 and TRBJ2-7, the full variable domain is DTGVSQNPRHKITKRGQNVTFRCDPISEHNRLYWYRQTLGQGPEFLTYFQNEAQLEKSRLLSDRFSAERPKGSFSTLEIQRTEQGDSAMYLCASSLDRGNSYEQYFGPGTRLTVT.

The chain links TRBV27 to TRBJ1-5, with D unclear. V was clipped by 3 bases and J by 2 bases, with 14 bases between them. Germline V gene sequence: CDR1 MNHEY, CDR2 SMNVEV (reference sequence). There are 16 residues in the CDR3. The CDR3 DNA reads TGTGCCAGCAGTTTTATCCTAGGACTGGGCAATCAGCCCCAGCATTTT. Translation gives CASSFILGLGNQPQHF.

The rearrangement uses TRBV2 and TRBJ1-5, with TRBD1 as a possible D gene (6 bases). The CDR3 spans 15 residues. The V gene's germline CDR1 is SNHLY and CDR2 FYNNEI. The V end lost 6 bases, the J end lost 3 bases, and 15 bases lay between the germline ends. CDR3 amino acids: CASRRTGINNQPQHF. CDR3 DNA: TGTGCCAGCAGGAGAACAGGGATCAACAATCAGCCCCAGCATTTT.

The count of this clone is one. The chain couples TRBV7-8 to TRBJ2-1, with D possibly matching TRBD2 (5 bases). Deletions cut 5 bases from V and 7 bases from J, with 15 bases between. The CDR3 extends over 14 amino acids. Germline V gene data show CDR1 as SGHVS and CDR2 as FQNEAQ. The DNA of the CDR3 is TGTGCCAGCAGCCACGGCCGAGGGATAAATGAGCAGTTCTTC. Protein sequence: CASSHGRGINEQFF.

This clone was seen once. The J gene is TRBJ2-7, the V gene TRBV7-2, with 13 bases that match TRBD2. Germline V gene lookup returns CDR1 SGHTA and CDR2 FQGNSA. The CDR3 runs 13 residues. V shed 6 bases, J shed 9 bases, and the junction held 5 bases outside the gene matches. CDR3 loop: CASRETSGRRQYF. As DNA, the CDR3 is TGTGCCAGCAGAGAGACTAGCGGGAGGCGGCAGTACTTC.

The rearrangement joins TRBV9 to TRBJ1-2; possibly TRBD1 for D (6 bases). The V end lost 4 bases, the J end lost 8 bases, and 12 bases lay between the germline ends. CDR1 is SGDLS, CDR2 YYNGEE, per germline. There are 12 residues in the CDR3. The CDR3 bases are TGTGCCAGCAGCTTAACAGGGCGAGGCTACACCTTC. Translating it yields CASSLTGRGYTF.

Notes on this clone: The sample has other DNA sequences that encode this CDR3 too. The chain is built from TRBV5-1 and TRBJ1-1, with TRBD1 matching 7 bases. This CDR3 is 15 amino acids long. CDR1 SGHRS and CDR2 YFSETQ come from the germline V gene. Trimming removed 4 bases from V and 5 bases from J; junction bases left unmatched: 11. CDR3 sequence (DNA): TGCGCCAGCAGCCCCAAAGTAGGGGGCGGGACTGAAGCTTTCTTT. Residues: CASSPKVGGGTEAFF.

The V call is TRBV2, the J call TRBJ1-2; TRBD1 is a possible D gene (6 bases). The germline CDR1 and CDR2 sequences are SNHLY and FYNNEI. The length of the CDR3 is 15 residues. The V end lost 5 bases, the J end lost 7 bases, and 20 bases lay between the germline ends. The CDR3 bases are TGTGCCAGCAGTAAAGGGGGGCAGGGCAAAGGTGGCTACACCTTC. Protein product: CASSKGGQGKGGYTF.

The chain carries TRBV11-2 and TRBJ1-1, with 8 bases matching TRBD1. In germline, CDR1 is SGHAT, CDR2 FQNNGV. The J segment lost 6 bases and the V segment lost 5 bases, leaving 8 bases of the junction unmatched. The CDR3 has 14 amino acids. CDR3 bases: TGTGCCAGCAGCCAGGACAGGGTTATCGCTGAAGCTTTCTTT. It codes for CASSQDRVIAEAFF.

The CDR3 DNA sequence: TGCAGCGTTGAAGAAACAGGGGGCAGGACAGATACGCAGTATTTT. Translating gives CSVEETGGRTDTQYF. The chain combines TRBV29-1 with TRBJ2-3; 9 positions agree with TRBD1. CDR3 length: 15 residues. V lost 0 bases, J lost 3 bases, and 4 bases stayed unmatched. Per germline, CDR1 SQVTM and CDR2 ANQGSEA.

This sequence joins TRBV25-1 and TRBJ1-3; no definite D call. This CDR3 is built from 14 residues. The germline CDR1 and CDR2 sequences are MGHDK and SYGVNS. Trimming removed 6 bases from V and 2 bases from J, with 11 bases in between. The CDR3 nucleotides are TGTGCCAGCAGGGGAGACGGAGCTGGAAACACCATATATTTT. Residues: CASRGDGAGNTIYF.

V and J are TRBV5-1 and TRBJ2-2, with 12 bases fitting TRBD2. CDR3 length: 17 amino acids. V lost 4 bases, J lost 6 bases, and 10 bases stayed unmatched. Germline CDR1 and CDR2: SGHRS and YFSETQ. The CDR3 DNA is TGCGCCAGCAGCCCCCCTGGTCTAGCGGGGGGGCCCGGGGAGCTGTTTTTT. Translating gives CASSPPGLAGGPGELFF.

The chain uses TRBV4-1 and TRBJ2-3, with a weak D call TRBD1 (6 bases). CDR1 is MGHRA and CDR2 is YSYEKL in the germline V gene. V lost 2 bases, J lost 6 bases, and 21 bases lay in between. The CDR3 consists of 17 residues. CDR3 DNA: TGCGCCAGCAGCCAACCAGGGGCTAGCTTGGTCCACGATACGCAGTATTTT. It translates to CASSQPGASLVHDTQYF.

The chain couples TRBV18 to TRBJ2-2, with 9 bases lining up with TRBD1. CDR3 length: 16 residues. CDR1 and CDR2 from the germline V gene are KGHSH and LQKENI. Unmatched junction bases numbered 9, after V lost 6 bases and J lost 4 bases. DNA of the CDR3: TGTGCCAGCTCCCCGACCGGGACAGGGAGCACCGGGGAGCTGTTTTTT. Its protein is CASSPTGTGSTGELFF. Filled out from reference TRBV18 and TRBJ2-2, the complete variable domain reads NAGVMQNPRHLVRRRGQEARLRCSPMKGHSHVYWYRQLPEEGLKFMVYLQKENIIDESGMPKERFSAEFPKEGPSILRIQQVVRGDSAAYFCASSPTGTGSTGELFFGEGSRLTVL.

The V gene is TRBV7-2, the J gene TRBJ2-3; TRBD1 agrees at 12 bases. In germline, CDR1 is SGHTA, CDR2 FQGNSA. The CDR3 is 15 residues long. Trimming removed 0 bases from V and 8 bases from J; junction bases left unmatched: 3. This chain's CDR3 is CASSLAGQGASTQYF. The CDR3 DNA is TGTGCCAGCAGCTTAGCGGGACAGGGGGCGTCTACGCAGTATTTT.

The genes are TRBV19 and TRBJ2-7, with D maybe TRBD1 (6 bases). V lost 4 bases, J lost 1 base, and 14 bases lay in between. CDR3 size: 15 residues. Germline V gives CDR1 LNHDA, CDR2 SQIVND (reference sequence). CDR3 sequence (DNA): TGTGCCAGTAGTACGCTCTGGGGGCTTTCCTACGAGCAGTACTTC. It translates to CASSTLWGLSYEQYF.

The chain links TRBV10-1 to TRBJ2-1, with 10 nucleotides matching TRBD1. Germline V gene sequence: CDR1 WNHNN, CDR2 SYGVQD (reference sequence). The J segment lost 4 bases and the V segment lost 8 bases, leaving 5 bases of the junction unmatched. CDR3 length: 14 amino acids. The CDR3 DNA reads as TGCGCCAGCGTTCGACAGGGGGCATACAATGAGCAGTTCTTC. This gives the protein CASVRQGAYNEQFF.

The gene calls are TRBV7-9 and TRBJ2-2, with 8 positions matching TRBD1. V was pared by 3 bases and J by 3 bases, with 6 bases of the junction left unmatched. CDR3 length equals 16 residues. Germline V lookup: CDR1 SEHNR, CDR2 FQNEAQ (reference sequence). DNA of the CDR3: TGTGCCAGCAGCTTGGTTGGCAGGGGGCACACCGGGGAGCTGTTTTTT. Its protein is CASSLVGRGHTGELFF.